These 14 T cell receptor beta chains share one sample of origin, sequenced in a study of blood T cell repertoires in COVID-19. Sequenced by immunoSEQ multiplex PCR; TCRdb stores in-frame clones only, minus some. This sample has tens of thousands of clones, with roughly 80% found just once. Sequences were obtained from peripheral blood. The receptor set was obtained from a man aged 55 to 70 with acute or convalescent COVID-19.

J is TRBJ2-5 and V is TRBV24-1, with TRBD1 identical over 8 bases. The CDR3 sequence is 15 residues long. Losses at the gene ends were 4 bases for V and 9 bases for J; bases not matched to a gene: 12. CDR1 KGHDR and CDR2 SFDVKD come from the germline V gene. This CDR3 reads CATSDSLDRGIAQYF. Written as DNA, the CDR3 is TGTGCCACCAGTGACTCCCTAGACAGGGGAATAGCCCAGTACTTC.

The chain has TRBV6-1 and TRBJ1-6; no clear D gene. CDR3 length equals 12 residues. V lost 3 bases and J 6 bases, leaving 3 bases between the germline ends. Germline assignment: CDR1 MNHNS and CDR2 SASEGT. The CDR3 region is CASSDRNSPLHF. The CDR3 bases are TGTGCCAGCAGTGACCGTAATTCACCCCTCCACTTT.

The chain links TRBV7-9 to TRBJ2-7; D not certain. Trimming removed 5 bases from V and 6 bases from J, with 11 bases in between. The CDR3 sequence is 12 residues long. The germline V gene has CDR1 SEHNR and CDR2 FQNEAQ (reference sequence). Written as DNA, the CDR3 is TGTGCCAGCAGCGAAGACACATCCGAGCAGTACTTC. It specifies CASSEDTSEQYF.

This sequence joins TRBV24-1 and TRBJ1-6; possibly TRBD1 for D (5 bases). The CDR3 is made up of 16 amino acids. V was cut by 12 bases and J by 6 bases, with 23 bases left in between. The germline gives CDR1 KGHDR, CDR2 SFDVKD. The CDR3 protein is CAAKGDRQTFNSPLHF. The CDR3 nucleotides are TGTGCCGCAAAAGGAGACAGACAAACGTTTAATTCACCCCTCCACTTT.

The chain is built from TRBV18 and TRBJ1-1; D gene ambiguous. This CDR3 is built from 13 residues. V was clipped by 2 bases and J by 4 bases, with 8 bases between them. Germline values: CDR1 KGHSH, CDR2 LQKENI. CDR3 sequence reads: CASSPGRLTEAFF. The DNA of the CDR3 is TGTGCCAGCTCACCAGGGAGGCTCACTGAAGCTTTCTTT.

V and J are TRBV4-2 and TRBJ1-2, with 8 nucleotides matching TRBD1. The CDR3 is 15 amino acids. Per the germline V gene, CDR1 is LGHNA and CDR2 is YNFKEQ. The junction had 6 bases not matched to a gene; V was cut back by 4 bases and J by 2 bases. CDR3 in DNA: TGTGCCAGCAGCCCCAGACAGGGGTCCAACTATGGCTACACCTTC. Translation gives CASSPRQGSNYGYTF.

This CDR3 reads CAISTDYSNQPQHF. In DNA, the CDR3 is TGTGCCATCAGTACGGACTATAGCAATCAGCCCCAGCATTTT. J is TRBJ1-5 and V is TRBV10-3, with D unresolved. The CDR3 runs to 14 residues. V was trimmed by 5 bases and J by 0 bases, leaving 8 bases between them. Germline-derived CDR1 and CDR2 are ENHRY and SYGVKD.

The V gene is TRBV6-5, the J gene TRBJ1-1; D uncertain. Trimming took 8 bases from V and 0 from J, leaving 16 bases between them. Germline V gene data show CDR1 as MNHEY and CDR2 as SVGAGI. This CDR3 is built from 15 residues. CDR3: CASHKYRTMNTEAFF. Written as DNA, the CDR3 is TGTGCCAGCCATAAATACAGAACCATGAACACTGAAGCTTTCTTT.

This chain links TRBV19 with TRBJ1-5, with a possible D match to TRBD1 (5 bases). CDR3 length: 16 residues. CDR1 is LNHDA, CDR2 SQIVND, per germline (reference sequence). V was trimmed by 3 bases and J by 3 bases, leaving 15 bases between them. CDR3 in amino acids: CASSMGPMIFNQPQHF. The DNA of the CDR3 is TGTGCCAGTAGTATGGGGCCTATGATCTTCAATCAGCCCCAGCATTTT.

The chain has TRBV19 and TRBJ2-1; 7 nucleotides match TRBD1. The CDR3 covers 14 residues. Trimming cost V 5 bases and J 5 bases; bases outside gene matches: 6. In germline, CDR1 is LNHDA, CDR2 SQIVND (reference sequence). CDR3 bases: TGTGCCAGTAGTCTCCGGGACAGAAACAATGAGCAGTTCTTC. It is translated as CASSLRDRNNEQFF.

V gene TRBV6-5 combines with J gene TRBJ1-4, with 7 bases that match TRBD1. Trimming removed 6 bases from V and 4 bases from J; junction bases left unmatched: 2. CDR1 and CDR2 from the germline V gene are MNHEY and SVGAGI. The CDR3 sequence is 13 residues long. In DNA form, the CDR3 reads TGTGCCAGCAGGAGGGACAGTAATGAAAAACTGTTTTTT. This codes for CASRRDSNEKLFF.

This chain connects TRBV4-1 to TRBJ1-5; TRBD1 matches at 9 bases. V dropped 0 bases and J dropped 5; count of bases not matched to a gene: 5. Germline CDR1 reads MGHRA; CDR2 reads YSYEKL. CDR3 length: 16 residues. This CDR3 reads CASSQDPGQGYQPQHF. For the CDR3, the DNA is TGCGCCAGCAGCCAAGATCCGGGACAGGGCTATCAGCCCCAGCATTTT.

The rearrangement uses TRBV9 and TRBJ1-4; TRBD1 matches 8 bases. V lost 3 bases to trimming and J lost 0 bases; unmatched junction nucleotides: 10. The germline gives CDR1 SGDLS, CDR2 YYNGEE. The CDR3 has 18 residues. The CDR3 reads CASSGGQGTFATNEKLFF. The CDR3 DNA sequence: TGTGCCAGCAGCGGCGGACAGGGAACGTTTGCAACTAATGAAAAACTGTTTTTT.

This chain uses TRBV29-1 with TRBJ1-2; no firm D call. CDR3 length: 12 amino acids. Trimming took 7 bases from V and 4 from J, leaving 13 bases between them. Germline CDR1 and CDR2: SQVTM and ANQGSEA. CDR3 nucleotides: TGCAGCGGCGGGGAAGGCGGCTATGGCTACACCTTC. Amino acid sequence: CSGGEGGYGYTF. The full variable domain, rest sourced from reference TRBV29-1 and TRBJ1-2, is SAVISQKPSRDICQRGTSLTIQCQVDSQVTMMFWYRQQPGQSLTLIATANQGSEATYESGFVIDKFPISRPNLTFSTLTVSNMSPEDSSIYLCSGGEGGYGYTFGSGTRLTVV.